This T cell receptor beta chain was sequenced during a study of cytomegalovirus exposure and HLA in healthy donors. Study summary: The same platform as the approximately 670 first-cohort repertoires was used for the 95 to 150 validation repertoires, a later analysis reported.

TCRdb's table, derived via immunoSEQ multiplex PCR, lists solely in-frame clones and lacks some. The data show 150,000 to 200,000 clones, 91% seen once. The donors belonged to the approximately 120-subject validation cohort, separate from the roughly 700-subject first cohort. The CDR3 contains 17 residues. CDR1 SGHVS and CDR2 FNYEAQ come from the germline V gene. Trimming cost V 5 bases and J 2 bases; bases outside gene matches: 11. Notes on this clone: Its matching antigen is unknown.

Regarding the study as a whole: The study put 150 or so TCR beta chains on its list as cytomegalovirus-associated. The classifier reportedly diagnosed cytomegalovirus status with high specificity and sensitivity.

Specimen: PBMCs. This clonotype was obtained from a woman under 30 in good health and CMV-seropositive. The rearrangement uses TRBV7-6 and TRBJ2-1; 8 bases line up with TRBD2. The CDR3 bases are TGTGCCAGCAGCCCAGATGGGCCGGGACTAGCCTACAATGAGCAGTTCTTC. It is translated as CASSPDGPGLAYNEQFF.